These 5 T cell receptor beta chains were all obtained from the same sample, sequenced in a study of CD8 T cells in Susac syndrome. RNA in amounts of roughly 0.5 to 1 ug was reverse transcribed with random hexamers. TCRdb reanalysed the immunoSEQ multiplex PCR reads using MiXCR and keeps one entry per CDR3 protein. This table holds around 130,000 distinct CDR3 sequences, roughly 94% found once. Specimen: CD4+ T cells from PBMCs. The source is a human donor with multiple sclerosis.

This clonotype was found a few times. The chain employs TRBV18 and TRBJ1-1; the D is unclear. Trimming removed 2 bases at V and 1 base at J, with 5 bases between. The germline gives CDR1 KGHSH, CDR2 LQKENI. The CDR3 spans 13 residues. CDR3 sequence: CASSPGENTEAFF. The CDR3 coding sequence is TGTGCCAGCTCACCAGGTGAGAACACTGAAGCTTTCTTT.

The CDR3 bases are TGTGCCAGCAGCGTAGCCTCTAGCGGGGGCTACGAGCAGTACTTC. Its translation: CASSVASSGGYEQYF. This rearrangement joins TRBV9 to TRBJ2-7, with 10 bases aligning to TRBD2. Looked up from germline, CDR1 is SGDLS and CDR2 is YYNGEE. The CDR3 length is 15 residues. The V and J ends lost 0 bases and 3 bases, in that order; junction bases with no gene match: 3.

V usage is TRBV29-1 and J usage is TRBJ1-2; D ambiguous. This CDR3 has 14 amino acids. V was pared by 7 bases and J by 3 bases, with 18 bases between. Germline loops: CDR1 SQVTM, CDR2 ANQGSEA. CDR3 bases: TGCAGCGCCACCCCCCCGGACGGATACTATGGCTACACCTTC. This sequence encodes CSATPPDGYYGYTF. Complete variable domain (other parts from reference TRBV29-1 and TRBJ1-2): SAVISQKPSRDICQRGTSLTIQCQVDSQVTMMFWYRQQPGQSLTLIATANQGSEATYESGFVIDKFPISRPNLTFSTLTVSNMSPEDSSIYLCSATPPDGYYGYTFGSGTRLTVV.

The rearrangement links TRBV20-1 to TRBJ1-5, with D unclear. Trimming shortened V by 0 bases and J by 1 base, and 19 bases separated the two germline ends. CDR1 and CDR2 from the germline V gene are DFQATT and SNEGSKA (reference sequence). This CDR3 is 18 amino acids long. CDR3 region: CSARDRYPQSGSNQPQHF. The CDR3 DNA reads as TGCAGTGCTAGAGACAGGTACCCACAGTCGGGGAGCAATCAGCCCCAGCATTTT.

CDR3 nucleotides: TGTGCCAGCAGCCGGGGAGGGTCAATCTATGGCTACACCTTC. Translating gives CASSRGGSIYGYTF. V usage is TRBV7-9 and J usage is TRBJ1-2; D is unclear. The germline V gene encodes CDR1 SEHNR and CDR2 FQNEAQ (reference sequence). V lost 5 bases to trimming and J lost 4 bases, with 14 bases between them. This CDR3 is built from 14 residues.